This T cell receptor beta chain was recovered during a study of T cell responses to AZD1222 COVID-19 vaccine listed by TCRdb under 2021. With regard to the full study: AZD1222 recipients whose second dose came at about 4 weeks and those whose second dose came at about 12 weeks were combined into one group, since spike-specific TCR depth and breadth did not differ between the two schedules. Trial participants were enrolled into age subgroups of 18-55, 56-69 and 70-plus years, which contained approximately 150, 28 and 58 TCR-sequenced participants, respectively. A total of about 240 trial participants underwent TCR sequencing, of whom some 210 received two doses of AZD1222 and 26 received two doses of the MenACWY control vaccine. What the authors observed across the whole study: Participants were mostly white British and included more females than males, and it was suggested by the authors that clonal diversity may have been underestimated. In the small 56-69-year group, the increase in depth fell short of significance, most likely because of low power. After two AZD1222 doses, spike-specific TCR breadth and depth were significantly higher than at day 0 and than in MenACWY recipients. Because no day 14 peak-response samples were available, the repertoires could be characterized only after the peak T cell response. Conclusions about previously exposed vaccinees are limited because only five to seven AZD1222 recipients were SARS-CoV-2 seropositive at baseline. Reportedly, almost half of the unique spike-specific TCRs recognized epitopes lying outside the regions that are mutated in the B.1.351 and B.1.1.7 variants. The vaccine-associated CD4 TCRs covered the entire spike protein, and the dominant responses fell in regions 160-218 and 743-854.

The CDR3 contains 13 residues, cysteine and phenylalanine counted. The CDR3 DNA has 39 bases and is translated from base 1. CDR1 and CDR2 (MNHEY, SMNVEV) derive from the germline V gene (reference sequence). The germline V and J ends show losses of 4 bases and 3 bases respectively, and no gene match explains 3 bases of the junction. The CDR3 regions of human TCRbeta chains were analyzed by immunosequencing. In the paper's pipeline: Repertoire TCRs were matched against a reference library of SARS-CoV-2-specific TCRs generated with the MIRA antigen-specificity platform. Breadth was defined as the fraction of unique TCRs that were SARS-CoV-2-associated, and depth was defined as the fraction of total T cells that were SARS-CoV-2-associated. Using the MIRA data, each spike-specific TCR was mapped to the spike region that the TCR reacts to and placed in a CD4 or CD8 class. Log10-transformed breadth and depth values were compared by one-way ANOVA with Sidak's multiple comparisons tests. The table was pulled from immuneACCESS by TCRdb, which kept in-frame rearrangements only. Such tables lose some clones; where checked, under half of the loss comes from unresolved V genes, and the rest has no known cause. That table gives V, J and clone size, and the DNA gave D and trimming. This sample has 100,000 to 150,000 clones in its table, and 85% to 90% of those were observed once. About a fifth of the sample is held by the ten biggest clonotypes.

The time point label, as the study defines it: baseline before first vaccination. The vaccinee samples were drawn from two UK trials, COV001 and COV002, one of which was a single-blind randomized controlled phase 2/3 trial testing AZD1222 (ChAdOx1 nCoV-19) in healthy adults. For TCRbeta chain sequencing, PBMC samples were collected from trial participants at day 0 and at day 28 after the second dose. About this clone: The specificity of this receptor is unknown. Within one base of it there is no much larger clone, and no base qualities were kept.

Recombination linked TRBV27 to TRBJ2-7, and 7 junctional nucleotides match TRBD1. This sequence originates from an adult in good health. The sample was peripheral blood, taken on day 0 of AZD1222 vaccination. The CDR3 has the sequence CASSSRDSYEQYF. At the DNA level, the sequence is TGTGCCAGCAGTTCCCGGGACAGCTACGAGCAGTACTTC.